This TCR beta chain was sequenced during a study of cytomegalovirus exposure and HLA in healthy donors. PCR involved 60 Vbeta and 13 Jbeta primers. Generated by immunoSEQ multiplex PCR, the TCRdb table keeps only in-frame clones and is missing some. Of under 150,000 clones listed, 65% to 85% are singletons. Overall study findings and caveats: Prior analysis indicated that the majority of TCR beta V segments exhibited productivity approximately 90% or approximately 30% of the time. Most CMV-associated TCR beta chains were later found to appear HLA-restricted.

Note on this clone: Its antigen is not identified.

This CDR3 has 16 residues. Trimming took off 3 bases at V and 0 bases at J, with 14 bases between the two ends. CDR1 LGHNA and CDR2 YNFKEQ come from the germline V gene. This clonotype was sampled from a male donor in good health and CMV-seronegative. The sample consisted of PBMCs. The chain links TRBV4-2 to TRBJ1-1; possibly TRBD1 for D (6 bases). The CDR3 reads CASSHLQGLMNTEAFF. Here the CDR3 DNA reads TGTGCCAGCAGCCACCTCCAGGGGCTAATGAACACTGAAGCTTTCTTT.